This TCR beta chain comes out of a study of control samples from healthy donors and cancer patients. TCRdb's table, derived via immunoSEQ multiplex PCR, lists solely in-frame clones and lacks some. The sample includes 90,000 to 100,000 clones, about nine tenths of them seen just once. This clone was counted between two and nine times. Trimming removed 6 bases at V and 2 bases at J, with 16 bases between. CDR3 length: 15 residues. Germline-derived CDR1 and CDR2 are MRHNA and SNTAGT. Sequencing was carried out using blood. The source is a woman younger than 35 in good health. This chain uses TRBV6-4 with TRBJ2-5, with D perhaps matching TRBD1 (6 bases). The CDR3 coding sequence is TGTGCCAGCAGCGAAACGGGCCAGGGGCAAGAGACCCAGTACTTC. As protein: CASSETGQGQETQYF.